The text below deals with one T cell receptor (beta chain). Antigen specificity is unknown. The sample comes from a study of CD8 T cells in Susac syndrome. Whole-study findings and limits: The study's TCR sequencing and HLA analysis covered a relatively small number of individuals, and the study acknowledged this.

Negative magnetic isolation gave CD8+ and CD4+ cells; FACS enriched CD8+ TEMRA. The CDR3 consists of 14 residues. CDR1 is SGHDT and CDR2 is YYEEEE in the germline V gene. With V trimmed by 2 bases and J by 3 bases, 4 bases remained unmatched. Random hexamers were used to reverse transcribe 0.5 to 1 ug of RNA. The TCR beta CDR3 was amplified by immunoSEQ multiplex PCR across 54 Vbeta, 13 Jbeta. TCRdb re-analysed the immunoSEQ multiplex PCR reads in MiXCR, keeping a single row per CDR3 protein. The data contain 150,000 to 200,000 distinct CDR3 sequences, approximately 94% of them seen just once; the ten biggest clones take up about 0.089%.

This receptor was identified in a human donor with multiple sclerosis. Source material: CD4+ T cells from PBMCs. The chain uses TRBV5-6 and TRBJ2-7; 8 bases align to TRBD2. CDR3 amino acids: CASSFGLADYEQYF. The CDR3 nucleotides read TGTGCCAGCAGCTTTGGACTAGCTGACTACGAGCAGTACTTC.